Presented here are 19 T cell receptor beta chains from one specimen sequenced in a study of CD8 T cells in ankylosing spondylitis. These receptors have no known antigen. TCRdb recomputed calls from the 5' RACE reads with MiXCR, one row per CDR3 protein. The sample shows some 800,000 distinct CDR3 sequences, 10% to 15% of them seen only once. Overall study findings and caveats: Made up of several highly homologous variants, a TCR beta motif appeared characteristic of ankylosing spondylitis blood.

Material for sequencing was blood, either unsorted or a sorted T cell fraction (not recorded which). These receptors all stem from a male donor with ankylosing spondylitis.

The rearrangement joins TRBV7-9 to TRBJ2-7; 7 nucleotides match TRBD2. Germline trimming cut 4 bases from V and 4 bases from J; bases unmatched to any gene: 7. Germline loops: CDR1 SEHNR, CDR2 FQNEAQ (reference sequence). There are 14 residues in the CDR3. The CDR3: CASSSAGVKYEQYF. Written as DNA, the CDR3 is TGTGCCAGCAGCTCCGCGGGAGTTAAGTACGAGCAGTACTTC.

The CDR3, as DNA: TGTGCCAGCAGCTTAGAATTAGCCGGGGAGCTGTTTTTT. Translated, it gives CASSLELAGELFF. This chain joins TRBV7-2 and TRBJ2-2; no firm D call. Germline lookup yields CDR1 SGHTA and CDR2 FQGNSA. This CDR3 region has 13 residues. V was clipped by 1 base and J by 6 bases, with 6 bases between them.

CDR3 region: CASSLTSATTGELFF. CDR3 in DNA: TGTGCCAGCAGCTTAACGTCCGCAACCACCGGGGAGCTGTTTTTT. V and J are TRBV7-3 and TRBJ2-2; no clear D gene. Per germline, CDR1 SGHTA and CDR2 FQGTGA. The V gene lost 0 bases and the J gene lost 4 bases, with 9 bases spanning the gap. This CDR3 is 15 amino acids long.

This clonotype came up a few times. The chain has TRBV6-2 or TRBV6-3 and TRBJ1-2, with a weak D call TRBD1 (5 bases). The length of the CDR3 is 15 residues. With 1 base removed from V and 1 base from J, the gap between germline ends came to 10 bases. The germline V gene encodes CDR1 MNHEY and CDR2 SVGEGT. The CDR3 reads CASSYWGTGNYGYTF. The DNA of the CDR3 is TGTGCCAGCAGTTACTGGGGGACCGGTAACTATGGCTACACCTTC.

This clonotype showed up many times. The rearrangement uses TRBV10-3 and TRBJ2-4; D is ambiguous. CDR3 length equals 11 residues. Germline V lookup: CDR1 ENHRY, CDR2 SYGVKD. The V end lost 3 bases, the J end lost 5 bases, and 2 bases lay between the germline ends. The CDR3: CAISDQNIQYF. DNA for the CDR3: TGTGCCATCAGTGACCAAAACATTCAGTACTTC.

The V gene is TRBV18, the J gene TRBJ1-5; possibly TRBD1 for D (5 bases). Deletions cut 6 bases from V and 1 base from J, with 10 bases between. The CDR3 sequence is 14 residues long. CDR1 and CDR2 from the germline V gene are KGHSH and LQKENI. This CDR3 reads CASSREGSNQPQHF. DNA for the CDR3: TGTGCCAGCTCCCGAGAGGGGAGCAATCAGCCCCAGCATTTT.

The chain couples TRBV7-6 to TRBJ2-1, with D tentatively TRBD2 (6 bases). CDR3 length equals 17 residues. Per germline, CDR1 SGHVS and CDR2 FNYEAQ. Trimming removed 5 bases at V and 0 bases at J, with 17 bases between. The CDR3 coding sequence is TGTGCCAGCAGCCCGGGACTCTTCCGTCGCTCCTACAATGAGCAGTTCTTC. Amino acid sequence: CASSPGLFRRSYNEQFF.

The chain links TRBV28 to TRBJ1-2; D possibly corresponds to TRBD1 (6 bases). V lost 4 bases to trimming and J lost 0 bases, with 9 bases between them. Germline V lookup: CDR1 MDHEN, CDR2 SYDVKM. The CDR3 consists of 14 residues. This CDR3 reads CASSWGQSNYGYTF. CDR3 DNA: TGTGCCAGCAGTTGGGGGCAATCTAACTATGGCTACACCTTC.

The sample holds a few counts of this clonotype. The chain combines TRBV5-1 with TRBJ2-3; maybe TRBD1 (6 bases). V lost 2 bases, J lost 5 bases, and 12 bases lay in between. Germline V CDR1 and CDR2: SGHRS, YFSETQ. The CDR3 covers 14 residues. In DNA, the CDR3 is TGCGCCAGCAGCTTAGGACAGTCGGTAGATACGCAGTATTTT. Protein sequence: CASSLGQSVDTQYF.

CDR3 sequence reads: CASSSQATPVRVEQYF. The DNA of the CDR3 is TGCGCCAGCAGCTCACAGGCGACCCCGGTTAGGGTGGAGCAGTACTTC. The J gene is TRBJ2-7, the V gene TRBV5-1; D is perhaps TRBD1 (5 bases). Germline CDR1 SGHRS, CDR2 YFSETQ. The length of the CDR3 is 16 residues. V lost 3 bases and J 7 bases, leaving 23 bases between the germline ends.

This clonotype was detected only a few times. The rearrangement uses TRBV7-2 and TRBJ2-2; D is possibly TRBD1 (7 bases). The germline gives CDR1 SGHTA, CDR2 FQGNSA. The CDR3 is made up of 14 amino acids. V was pared by 8 bases and J by 5 bases, with 15 bases between. CDR3 protein: CASLYRGGTGELFF. CDR3 sequence (DNA): TGTGCCAGCCTATACAGGGGAGGAACCGGGGAGCTGTTTTTT.

The chain uses TRBV5-4 and TRBJ2-4; TRBD2 might be the D (5 bases). The V gene's germline CDR1 is SGHNT and CDR2 YYREEE (reference sequence). With 2 bases removed from V and 0 bases from J, the gap between germline ends came to 9 bases. The CDR3 totals 15 residues. CDR3 bases: TGTGCCAGCAGCTTCGGGATACTAGCCAAAAACATTCAGTACTTC. Encoded protein: CASSFGILAKNIQYF. Full variable domain (rest looked up from reference TRBV5-4 and TRBJ2-4): ETGVTQSPTHLIKTRGQQVTLRCSSQSGHNTVSWYQQALGQGPQFIFQYYREEENGRGNFPPRFSGLQFPNYSSELNVNALELDDSALYLCASSFGILAKNIQYFGAGTRLSVL.

This clonotype was seen at least ten times. The gene calls are TRBV20-1 and TRBJ2-7; D unresolved. This CDR3 is built from 12 residues. V was pared by 5 bases and J by 2 bases, with 10 bases between. Germline loops: CDR1 DFQATT, CDR2 SNEGSKA (reference sequence). CDR3 sequence reads: CSARAWTYEQYF. The CDR3 nucleotides read TGCAGTGCTCGCGCCTGGACCTACGAGCAGTACTTC.

J is TRBJ1-1 and V is TRBV5-1; TRBD1 matches 11 bases. Per germline, CDR1 SGHRS and CDR2 YFSETQ. Unmatched junction bases numbered 5, after V lost 3 bases and J lost 4 bases. The CDR3 spans 15 residues. The CDR3 bases are TGCGCCAGCAGCTCCACCGGGACAGGGGGCACTGAAGCTTTCTTT. It translates to CASSSTGTGGTEAFF.

There are a few counts of this clonotype. The chain has TRBV7-2 and TRBJ2-7; D may be TRBD2 (6 bases). CDR3 length: 16 amino acids. The germline gives CDR1 SGHTA, CDR2 FQGNSA. Between the trimmed V and J ends, which lost 2 bases and 5 bases, there was a span of 19 bases. The CDR3 DNA is TGTGCCAGCAGCTTAAGGGTTTTGGGAGGTAGCGACGAGCAGTACTTC. This codes for CASSLRVLGGSDEQYF.

This clonotype was found many times. The chain joins TRBV5-1 to TRBJ2-1; the match to TRBD2 covers 8 bases. This CDR3 has 15 residues. Germline assignment: CDR1 SGHRS and CDR2 YFSETQ. Germline trimming cut 9 bases from V and 5 bases from J; bases unmatched to any gene: 13. CDR3 nucleotides: TGCGCCACTGCTGAGACCGGGACTAGTAACAATGAGCAGTTCTTC. As protein: CATAETGTSNNEQFF. The entire variable domain, with the rest obtained from reference TRBV5-1 and TRBJ2-1, is as follows: KAGVTQTPRYLIKTRGQQVTLSCSPISGHRSVSWYQQTPGQGLQFLFEYFSETQRNKGNFPGRFSGRQFSNSRSEMNVSTLELGDSALYLCATAETGTSNNEQFFGPGTRLTVL.

The V gene is TRBV24-1, the J gene TRBJ1-5; TRBD1 agrees at 7 bases. With 4 bases clipped from V and 0 bases from J, the junction kept 2 bases outside the gene matches. CDR3 length equals 15 residues. Germline lookup yields CDR1 KGHDR and CDR2 SFDVKD. Here the CDR3 reads CATSDGTDSNQPQHF. The CDR3 coding sequence is TGTGCCACCAGTGACGGGACAGATAGCAATCAGCCCCAGCATTTT.

The chain combines TRBV4-1 with TRBJ2-1; 8 bases map to TRBD2. The CDR3 runs 15 residues. The V gene end was trimmed by 2 bases and the J gene end by 6 bases; junction bases not matched to a gene: 6. CDR1 and CDR2 from the germline V gene are MGHRA and YSYEKL. In DNA, the CDR3 is TGCGCCAGCAGCCAACCGACTAGCGAGGGCAATGAGCAGTTCTTC. This gives the protein CASSQPTSEGNEQFF.

The chain uses TRBV4-3 and TRBJ2-6; D is undetermined. There are 16 residues in the CDR3. CDR1 is LGHNA and CDR2 is YSLEER in the germline V gene. V was cut by 10 bases and J by 0 bases, with 16 bases left in between. The CDR3 spells CATSQDRLSGANVLTF. For the CDR3, the DNA is TGCGCCACCTCTCAAGACCGACTCTCTGGGGCCAACGTCCTGACTTTC.